The TCR beta chain under discussion was sequenced for a study of cytomegalovirus exposure and HLA in healthy donors. Study results and caveats: An analysis was carried out later, and it reportedly showed fewer N-insertions in an Asian-associated ancestry cluster than the approximately 610-donor mean. For most TCR beta V segments, an earlier analysis put the productive rate at about 90% or about 30% of the time.

Amplification used 60 Vbeta primers and 13 Jbeta primers. Measured with immunoSEQ multiplex PCR; TCRdb has only the in-frame clones, and not every one. The data show about 180,000 clones, approximately 82% seen once. About this clone: The target antigen is unknown.

The J segment lost 4 bases and the V segment lost 6 bases, leaving 5 bases of the junction unmatched. The CDR3 runs 14 residues. The germline V gene encodes CDR1 ENHRY and CDR2 SYGVKD. This TCR was sampled from a girl aged 2 to 9 in good health and CMV-seropositive. Sequenced sample: PBMCs. V is TRBV10-3 and J is TRBJ1-5; 8 bases line up with TRBD1. CDR3 sequence reads: CAIRDDRGNQPQHF. CDR3 in DNA: TGTGCCATCAGGGACGACAGGGGAAATCAGCCCCAGCATTTT.